This entry lists 17 T cell receptor beta chains sequenced from one sample in a study of T cell changes during pregnancy in multiple sclerosis (dated by TCRdb to the late 2010s). Libraries were prepared through the immunoSEQ multiplex PCR assay. TCRdb retrieved this table from immuneACCESS and kept in-frame rearrangements only. Not all clones are present; in checked studies, unresolved V genes account for under half, and no reason is known for the remainder. The sample table lists approximately 88,000 clones, about 95% of them with a count of one. The ten largest clones add up to under 1.2% of the sample. Sequences were derived from peripheral blood, sampled in the second trimester of pregnancy. The receptors come from a female donor with multiple sclerosis, enrolled in a pregnancy study.

The chain joins TRBV19 to TRBJ1-2; 7 bases fit TRBD1. CDR1 LNHDA and CDR2 SQIVND come from the germline V gene (reference sequence). Unmatched junction bases numbered 10, after V lost 2 bases and J lost 7 bases. The CDR3 is made up of 15 amino acids. The CDR3 protein is CASSIRGDSFFGYTF. The CDR3 DNA reads TGTGCCAGTAGTATACGAGGGGACAGTTTTTTTGGCTACACCTTC. Filled out from reference TRBV19 and TRBJ1-2, the complete variable domain reads DGGITQSPKYLFRKEGQNVTLSCEQNLNHDAMYWYRQDPGQGLRLIYYSQIVNDFQKGDIAEGYSVSREKKESFPLTVTSAQKNPTAFYLCASSIRGDSFFGYTFGSGTRLTVV.

The chain has TRBV6-1 and TRBJ2-5, with 7 nucleotides matching TRBD1. The trim removed 8 bases at V and 2 bases at J, leaving 5 bases unmatched. CDR1 and CDR2 (germline): MNHNS, SASEGT. This CDR3 spans 13 amino acids. CDR3 amino acids: CASSTGTQETQYF. In DNA, the CDR3 is TGTGCCAGCTCGACAGGGACACAAGAGACCCAGTACTTC.

CDR3 protein: CASSQGLSYNEQFF. The CDR3 nucleotides are TGTGCCAGCAGCCAGGGCCTCTCCTACAATGAGCAGTTCTTC. The J gene is TRBJ2-1, the V gene TRBV4-2; D gene uncertain. This CDR3 region has 14 residues. Looked up from germline, CDR1 is LGHNA and CDR2 is YNFKEQ. With 3 bases removed from V and 0 bases from J, the gap between germline ends came to 6 bases.

The chain joins TRBV2 to TRBJ2-5, with D uncertain. The germline V gene encodes CDR1 SNHLY and CDR2 FYNNEI. The CDR3 has 12 amino acids. Trimming cost V 2 bases and J 4 bases, with 5 bases left between them. In DNA, the CDR3 is TGTGCCAGCAGTGAAATAGTAGAGACCCAGTACTTC. The encoded protein is CASSEIVETQYF.

V gene TRBV7-9 combines with J gene TRBJ1-2; D is undetermined. Trimming pared 3 bases from V and 0 bases from J, leaving 11 bases between. The CDR3 extends over 15 amino acids. From germline, CDR1 is SEHNR and CDR2 FQNEAQ (reference sequence). The CDR3 nucleotides read TGTGCCAGCAGCTTTTTGGGCAGCTCTAACTATGGCTACACCTTC. Protein product: CASSFLGSSNYGYTF.

This clone was detected once. The chain employs TRBV5-6 and TRBJ2-5, with D tentatively TRBD1 (6 bases). This CDR3 has 15 residues. The germline CDR1 and CDR2 sequences are SGHDT and YYEEEE. The V end lost 2 bases, the J end lost 4 bases, and 15 bases lay between the germline ends. In nucleotides, the CDR3 is TGTGCCAGCAGCTTAGGCTTGGGGGCGCGAGAGACCCAGTACTTC. This sequence encodes CASSLGLGARETQYF. Filled out from reference TRBV5-6 and TRBJ2-5, the complete variable domain reads DAGVTQSPTHLIKTRGQQVTLRCSPKSGHDTVSWYQQALGQGPQFIFQYYEEEERQRGNFPDRFSGHQFPNYSSELNVNALLLGDSALYLCASSLGLGARETQYFGPGTRLLVL.

The CDR3 DNA reads as TGTGCCAGTAGTATCCAACGGGGAAAAGACTATGGCTACACCTTC. Translated, it gives CASSIQRGKDYGYTF. This chain uses TRBV19 with TRBJ1-2; D unclear. The V end was cut by 3 bases, the J end by 3 bases, with 14 bases between. The CDR3 sequence is 15 residues long. Germline lookup yields CDR1 LNHDA and CDR2 SQIVND (reference sequence).

The gene calls are TRBV5-6 and TRBJ2-1, with 7 bases lining up with TRBD2. Per the germline V gene, CDR1 is SGHDT and CDR2 is YYEEEE. CDR3 length: 16 residues. After removal of 7 bases from V and 7 bases from J, the junction contained 17 bases not matched to a gene. Here the CDR3 DNA reads TGTGCCAGCCGCTCCCCGGGGGGTAGGAAAACAAATGAGCAGTTCTTC. This codes for CASRSPGGRKTNEQFF.

This clone was recorded once. J is TRBJ1-3 and V is TRBV9; D unresolved. The V end was cut by 7 bases, the J end by 3 bases, with 14 bases between. CDR3 length equals 14 residues. CDR1 is SGDLS and CDR2 is YYNGEE in the germline V gene. CDR3 sequence: CASDRRGNGNTIYF. The CDR3 nucleotides read TGTGCCAGCGACCGGCGGGGAAATGGAAACACCATATATTTT.

J is TRBJ2-7 and V is TRBV5-1; 10 nucleotides agree with TRBD2. Per germline, CDR1 SGHRS and CDR2 YFSETQ. The ends lost 0 bases at V and 6 bases at J; junction bases unmatched: 15. This CDR3 is built from 18 residues. The CDR3 region has the DNA TGCGCCAGCAGCTTGGTGCCTAGCGGGAGCTCTAGCCCAGCCGAGCAGTACTTC. Its protein product is CASSLVPSGSSSPAEQYF.

J is TRBJ2-3 and V is TRBV18; 10 bases are shared with TRBD2. The V gene end was trimmed by 4 bases and the J gene end by 6 bases; junction bases not matched to a gene: 10. There are 16 residues in the CDR3. The germline CDR1 and CDR2 sequences are KGHSH and LQKENI. The CDR3 coding sequence is TGTGCCAGCTCACAGCTAGCGGGAGTATCCTCCGATACGCAGTATTTT. As protein: CASSQLAGVSSDTQYF.

The V call is TRBV2, the J call TRBJ2-7; 7 bases agree with TRBD1. The CDR3 covers 13 residues. Trimming removed 3 bases from V and 9 bases from J; junction bases left unmatched: 8. Germline assignment: CDR1 SNHLY and CDR2 FYNNEI. The CDR3 is CASSDDWTGRQYF. The DNA for the CDR3 is TGTGCCAGCAGTGATGATTGGACAGGTAGGCAGTACTTC.

The V gene is TRBV7-2, the J gene TRBJ2-7; D ambiguous. Trimming stripped 1 base from V and 7 bases from J, with 14 bases between. The V gene's germline CDR1 is SGHTA and CDR2 FQGNSA. The CDR3 extends over 14 amino acids. As DNA, the CDR3 is TGTGCCAGCAGCTTAGTATGGCCCCCTCTTGAGCAGTACTTC. It encodes CASSLVWPPLEQYF.

The chain combines TRBV5-1 with TRBJ2-3; possibly TRBD2 for D (7 bases). The CDR3 covers 15 residues. Trimming stripped 0 bases from V and 4 bases from J, with 12 bases between. Germline V gene data show CDR1 as SGHRS and CDR2 as YFSETQ. Here the CDR3 reads CASSLARGGSDTQYF. The CDR3, as DNA: TGCGCCAGCAGCTTGGCTAGGGGGGGCTCAGATACGCAGTATTTT.

The chain links TRBV11-2 to TRBJ2-7, with D perhaps TRBD2 (6 bases). Germline V gene sequence: CDR1 SGHAT, CDR2 FQNNGV. Deletions cut 1 base from V and 7 bases from J, with 20 bases between. This CDR3 is built from 16 residues. The CDR3 loop reads CASSLVRGAGTLEQYF. CDR3 nucleotides: TGTGCCAGCAGCTTAGTGCGCGGCGCGGGAACGTTGGAGCAGTACTTC. The whole variable domain, filled in from reference TRBV11-2 and TRBJ2-7, reads EAGVAQSPRYKIIEKRQSVAFWCNPISGHATLYWYQQILGQGPKLLIQFQNNGVVDDSQLPKDRFSAERLKGVDSTLKIQPAKLEDSAVYLCASSLVRGAGTLEQYFGPGTRLTVT.

The rearrangement uses TRBV27 and TRBJ2-1; 7 bases agree with TRBD2. With V trimmed by 7 bases and J by 4 bases, 13 bases remained unmatched. CDR3 length: 16 amino acids. Per germline, CDR1 MNHEY and CDR2 SMNVEV (reference sequence). The CDR3 DNA sequence: TGTGCCAGCACCTCAGTAAGCGGGACGGGGTACAATGAGCAGTTCTTC. This gives the protein CASTSVSGTGYNEQFF.

This clone was recorded once. The chain combines TRBV29-1 with TRBJ1-1; D remains ambiguous. Trimming left V 7 bases short and J 1 base short, with 10 bases between. This CDR3 comprises 12 residues. The germline V gene encodes CDR1 SQVTM and CDR2 ANQGSEA. CDR3 amino acids: CSGLRENTEAFF. CDR3 DNA sequence: TGCAGCGGCTTACGGGAGAACACTGAAGCTTTCTTT.